This T cell receptor (beta chain) was sequenced for a study of shared clonotypes between healthy human individuals. Deletions cut 2 bases from V and 9 bases from J, with 8 bases between. CDR1 and CDR2 (germline): MNHEY, SVGAGI. CDR3 length equals 11 residues. In the original processing: ImmunoSEQ gave junction-only sequences without quality scores, so filtering differed. Some clones are missing from TCRdb's copy, which holds only in-frame ones; the method was immunoSEQ multiplex PCR. Clone size and V and J calls were adopted from that table, with D and trimming inferred from the DNA. The sample shows about 490,000 clones, 70% to 85% of them seen only once.

Specimen: PBMCs. The chain carries TRBV6-5 and TRBJ2-7; tentatively, D is TRBD2 (5 bases). This receptor was taken from a middle-aged woman in good health. Some clones in this sample may be carry-over from other donors' samples. CDR3 in amino acids: CASSYLAMQYF. The CDR3 DNA reads as TGTGCCAGCAGTTACCTAGCAATGCAGTACTTC.